The 7 T cell receptor beta chains below were found in one sample sequenced in a study of tumor-infiltrating lymphocytes in primary liver carcinoma. From unsorted bulk tissue weighing roughly 19-32 mg, DNA and RNA were co-extracted. The authors made TCR beta cDNA from 400 to 550 ng total RNA with a constant-region primer. A slightly modified ARM-PCR protocol with three nested multiplex PCR rounds produced these TCR beta libraries. The first two PCR rounds used TRBV1-TRBV30 primers with a Cbeta primer, 9 to 10 cycles each. TCRdb used MiXCR to reprocess the multiplex PCR reads, holding one entry per CDR3 protein. The repertoire holds roughly 25,000 distinct CDR3 sequences, with 70% to 80% as singletons. What was sequenced was liver tumor tissue from sampling region 5. The subset here: tumor region T5, tumor centre. Receptor source: a young woman with primary liver carcinoma and hepatitis B virus infection.

Ten or more counts support this clonotype. Just one base apart from a much larger clone, this may be a read error. This rearrangement joins TRBV4-2 to TRBJ2-7, with D perhaps given as TRBD1 or TRBD2 (6 bases each). Germline V lookup: CDR1 LGHNA, CDR2 YNFKEQ. The CDR3 is made up of 15 amino acids. Trimming removed 0 bases from V and 7 bases from J, with 16 bases in between. CDR3 bases: TGTGCCAGCAGCCAAGATCCGGGGGCCTGGAGGGAGCAGTACTTC. Protein sequence: CASSQDPGAWREQYF.

Worth noting for this clonotype: At one of its ends the junction is not consistent with the germline gene, which may arise from a read error. V and J are TRBV10-3 and TRBJ2-1, with D unclear. Germline V gene lookup returns CDR1 ENHRY and CDR2 SYGVKD. The CDR3 runs 14 residues. CDR3 amino acids: CAMSPTATQDERFF. The CDR3 DNA reads as TGTGCCATGAGTCCCACGGCGACCCAGGATGAGCGGTTCTTC.

Remarks on this clonotype: One end of the junction fails to match germline, which may point to a read error. V gene TRBV9 combines with J gene TRBJ1-5, with TRBD1 as a possible D gene (6 bases). The germline V gene has CDR1 SGDLS and CDR2 YYNGEE. The CDR3 has 13 amino acids. CDR3 in DNA: TGTGCCAGCCGCGAGGGGGTCGGTCAGCCCCGGCATTTT. Translating gives CASREGVGQPRHF. Complete variable domain (other parts from reference TRBV9 and TRBJ1-5): DSGVTQTPKHLITATGQRVTLRCSPRSGDLSVYWYQQSLDQGLQFLIQYYNGEERAKGNILERFSAQQFPDLHSELNLSSLELGDSALYFCASREGVGQPRHFGDGTRLSIL.

This chain uses TRBV11-2 with TRBJ2-5; no reliable D call. Germline values: CDR1 SGHAT, CDR2 FQNNGV. The CDR3 contains 12 residues. V shed 1 base and J shed 13 bases, with 13 bases lying between them. CDR3 nucleotide sequence: TGTGCCAGCAGCTTAGGGTTGGAGATCCGGTACTTC. Translating it yields CASSLGLEIRYF. Together with reference TRBV11-2 and TRBJ2-5, the CDR3 gives the full variable domain: EAGVAQSPRYKIIEKRQSVAFWCNPISGHATLYWYQQILGQGPKLLIQFQNNGVVDDSQLPKDRFSAERLKGVDSTLKIQPAKLEDSAVYLCASSLGLEIRYFGPGTRLLVL.

A remark on this clonotype: One junction end disagrees with the germline gene, perhaps due to a read error. The gene calls are TRBV2 and TRBJ2-1; D is uncertain. CDR1 and CDR2 (germline): SNHLY, FYNNEI. This CDR3 contains 13 residues. The chain's CDR3 is CTSSEVQRNGQFF. In DNA, the CDR3 is TGTACCAGCAGTGAAGTTCAGCGAAATGGGCAGTTCTTC.

As for this clonotype: One junction end does not reproduce the germline sequence, and a read error may be involved. The J gene is TRBJ2-5, the V gene TRBV11-2; unclear D gene. The V gene's germline CDR1 is SGHAT and CDR2 FQNNGV. This CDR3 has 12 amino acids. The CDR3 loop is CTSCLDRETQYF. Here the CDR3 DNA reads TGTACCAGCTGCTTAGATCGTGAGACTCAGTACTTC.

Regarding this clonotype: The CDR3 carries no conserved terminal phenylalanine or tryptophan, so it likely arises from a read error. The rearrangement links TRBV29-1 to TRBJ2-7, with D tentatively TRBD1 (6 bases). The CDR3 contains 13 residues. Germline lookup yields CDR1 SQVTM and CDR2 ANQGSEA. V lost 7 bases and J 3 bases, leaving 16 bases between the germline ends. As DNA, the CDR3 is TGCAGCGCTGAGTACAGGGTGGGCTACGAGCAGTACATC. It is translated as CSAEYRVGYEQYI.